This is a list of T cell receptor beta chains from one sample in a study of cytomegalovirus exposure and HLA in healthy donors. The assay was immunoSEQ multiplex PCR, and TCRdb's table has in-frame clones only and misses some. The profile covers roughly 90,000 clones, with 82% appearing a single time and 3.4% taken by the ten largest. The sample consisted of PBMCs. The receptors were gathered from a man younger than 40 in good health and CMV-seropositive. CDR3s include the opening cysteine and the closing phenylalanine or tryptophan.

j_call: TRBJ2-7
v_call: TRBV9
cdr3_length: 17
cdr3_aa: CASSVGTGHAEGYEQYF

j_call: TRBJ1-3
v_call: TRBV4-3
cdr3_length: 13
cdr3_aa: CASSHLSGNTIYF

j_call: TRBJ2-1
v_call: TRBV7-6
cdr3_length: 16
cdr3_aa: CASSKITGGADNEQFF

j_call: TRBJ1-1
v_call: TRBV2
cdr3_length: 15
cdr3_aa: CASRQGVRGDTEAFF

j_call: TRBJ2-1
v_call: TRBV5-1
cdr3_length: 14
cdr3_aa: CASGRGGISGEQFF

j_call: TRBJ2-5
v_call: TRBV5-1
cdr3_length: 17
cdr3_aa: CASAPGTGALGVETQYF

j_call: TRBJ2-3
v_call: TRBV19
cdr3_length: 12
cdr3_aa: CASSQTSGNQYF

j_call: TRBJ2-2
v_call: TRBV30
cdr3_length: 14
cdr3_aa: CAWSLSAGAGELFF

j_call: TRBJ2-3
v_call: TRBV5-1
cdr3_length: 17
cdr3_aa: CASSGTGGGRASDTQYF

j_call: TRBJ2-7
v_call: TRBV2
cdr3_length: 12
cdr3_aa: CASRPTSHEQYF

j_call: TRBJ2-5
v_call: TRBV7-8
cdr3_length: 12
cdr3_aa: CASSLTQGTQYF

j_call: TRBJ2-7
v_call: TRBV18
cdr3_length: 16
cdr3_aa: CASSPNSRGLSYEQYF